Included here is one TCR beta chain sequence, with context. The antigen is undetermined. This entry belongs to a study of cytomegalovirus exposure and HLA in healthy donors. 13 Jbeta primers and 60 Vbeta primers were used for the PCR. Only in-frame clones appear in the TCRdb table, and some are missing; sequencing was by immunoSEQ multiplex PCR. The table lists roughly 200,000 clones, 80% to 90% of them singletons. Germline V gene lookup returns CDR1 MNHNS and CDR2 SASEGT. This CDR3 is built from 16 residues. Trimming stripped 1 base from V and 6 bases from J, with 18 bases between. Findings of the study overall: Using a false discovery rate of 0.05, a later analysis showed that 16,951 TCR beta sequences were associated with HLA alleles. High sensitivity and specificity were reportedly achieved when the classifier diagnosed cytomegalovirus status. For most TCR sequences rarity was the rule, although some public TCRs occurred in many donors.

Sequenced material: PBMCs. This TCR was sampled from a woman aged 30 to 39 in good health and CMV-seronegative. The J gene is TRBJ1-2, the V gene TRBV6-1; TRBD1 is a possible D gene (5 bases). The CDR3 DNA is TGTGCCAGCAGTGAAGGGCGGGGGTCGCGCAGTGATGGCTACACCTTC. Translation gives CASSEGRGSRSDGYTF.